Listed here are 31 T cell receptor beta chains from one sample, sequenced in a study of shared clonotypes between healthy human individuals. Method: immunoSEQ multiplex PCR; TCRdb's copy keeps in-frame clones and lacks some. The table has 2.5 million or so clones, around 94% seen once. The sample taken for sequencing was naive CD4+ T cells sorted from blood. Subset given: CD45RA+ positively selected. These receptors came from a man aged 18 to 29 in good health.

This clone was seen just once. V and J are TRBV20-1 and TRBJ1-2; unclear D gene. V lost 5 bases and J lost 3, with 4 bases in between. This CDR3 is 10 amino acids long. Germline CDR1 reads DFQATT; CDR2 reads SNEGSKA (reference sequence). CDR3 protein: CSALYYGYTF. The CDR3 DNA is TGCAGTGCTCTATACTATGGCTACACCTTC.

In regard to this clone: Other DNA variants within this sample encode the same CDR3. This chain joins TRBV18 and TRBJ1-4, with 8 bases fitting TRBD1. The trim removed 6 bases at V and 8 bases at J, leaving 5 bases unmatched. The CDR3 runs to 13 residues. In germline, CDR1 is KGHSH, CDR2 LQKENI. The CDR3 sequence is CASSPGQGEKLFF. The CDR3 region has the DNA TGTGCCAGCTCTCCCGGACAGGGAGAAAAACTGTTTTTT.

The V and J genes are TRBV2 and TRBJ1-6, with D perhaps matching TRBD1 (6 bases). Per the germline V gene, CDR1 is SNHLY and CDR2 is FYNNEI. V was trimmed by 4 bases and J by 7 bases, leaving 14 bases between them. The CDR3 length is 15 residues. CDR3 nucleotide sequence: TGTGCCAGCAGTGCGGACAGTTCGATCAATTCACCCCTCCACTTT. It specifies CASSADSSINSPLHF.

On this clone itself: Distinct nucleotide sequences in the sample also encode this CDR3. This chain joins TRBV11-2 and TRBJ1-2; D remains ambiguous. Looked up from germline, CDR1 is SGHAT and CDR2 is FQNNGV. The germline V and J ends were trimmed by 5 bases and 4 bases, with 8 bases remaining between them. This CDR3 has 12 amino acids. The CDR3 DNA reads TGTGCCAGCAGCACACGATCCTATGGCTACACCTTC. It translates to CASSTRSYGYTF.

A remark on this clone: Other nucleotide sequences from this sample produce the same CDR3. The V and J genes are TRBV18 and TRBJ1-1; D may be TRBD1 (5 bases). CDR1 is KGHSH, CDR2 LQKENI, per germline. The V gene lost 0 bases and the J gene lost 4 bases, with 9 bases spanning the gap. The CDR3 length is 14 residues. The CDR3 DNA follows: TGTGCCAGCTCACCACCGTCCAGGGCCACTGAAGCTTTCTTT. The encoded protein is CASSPPSRATEAFF.

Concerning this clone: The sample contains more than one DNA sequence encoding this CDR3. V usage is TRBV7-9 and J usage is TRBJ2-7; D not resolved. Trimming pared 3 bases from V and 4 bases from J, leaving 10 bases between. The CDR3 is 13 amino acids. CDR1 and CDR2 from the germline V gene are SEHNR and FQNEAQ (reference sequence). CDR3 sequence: CASSLAGRYEQYF. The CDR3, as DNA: TGTGCCAGCAGCTTGGCAGGAAGGTACGAGCAGTACTTC. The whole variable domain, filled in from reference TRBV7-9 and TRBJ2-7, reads DTGVSQNPRHKITKRGQNVTFRCDPISEHNRLYWYRQTLGQGPEFLTYFQNEAQLEKSRLLSDRFSAERPKGSFSTLEIQRTEQGDSAMYLCASSLAGRYEQYFGPGTRLTVT.

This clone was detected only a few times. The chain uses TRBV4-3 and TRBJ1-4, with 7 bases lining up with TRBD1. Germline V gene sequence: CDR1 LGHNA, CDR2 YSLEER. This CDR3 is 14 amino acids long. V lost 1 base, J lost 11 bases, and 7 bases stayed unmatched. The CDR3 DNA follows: TGCGCCAGCAGCCAAGGTGACAGGGATGGGAAACTGTTTTTT. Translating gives CASSQGDRDGKLFF.

The CDR3 spells CASSSYRDKSNEQFF. The CDR3 nucleotides are TGTGCCAGCAGTTCATACCGGGACAAATCAAATGAGCAGTTCTTC. J is TRBJ2-1 and V is TRBV6-5; D might be TRBD1 (6 bases). Germline V gene data show CDR1 as MNHEY and CDR2 as SVGAGI. The CDR3 has 15 amino acids. Trimming pared 4 bases from V and 7 bases from J, leaving 17 bases between.

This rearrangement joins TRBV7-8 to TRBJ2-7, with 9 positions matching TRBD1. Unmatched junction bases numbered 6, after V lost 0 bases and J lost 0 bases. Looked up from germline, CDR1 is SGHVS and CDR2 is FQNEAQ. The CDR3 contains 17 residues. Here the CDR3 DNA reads TGTGCCAGCAGCTTAGCTCCCTGGACAGGGGACTCCTACGAGCAGTACTTC. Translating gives CASSLAPWTGDSYEQYF. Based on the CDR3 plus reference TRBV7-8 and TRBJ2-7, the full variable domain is GAGVSQSPRYKVAKRGQDVALRCDPISGHVSLFWYQQALGQGPEFLTYFQNEAQLDKSGLPSDRFFAERPEGSVSTLKIQRTQQEDSAVYLCASSLAPWTGDSYEQYFGPGTRLTVT.

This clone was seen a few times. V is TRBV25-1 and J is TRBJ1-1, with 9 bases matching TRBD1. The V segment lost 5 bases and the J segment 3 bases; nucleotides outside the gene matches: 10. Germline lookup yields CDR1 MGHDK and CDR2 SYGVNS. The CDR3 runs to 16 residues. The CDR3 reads CASSSHPGQGDTEAFF. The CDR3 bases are TGTGCCAGCAGTTCTCATCCGGGACAGGGAGACACTGAAGCTTTCTTT.

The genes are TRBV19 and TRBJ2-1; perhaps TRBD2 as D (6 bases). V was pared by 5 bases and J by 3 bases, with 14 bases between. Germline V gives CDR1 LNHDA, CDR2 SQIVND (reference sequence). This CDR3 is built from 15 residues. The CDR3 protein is CASSSGLTLYNEQFF. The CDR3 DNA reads TGTGCCAGTAGTTCAGGACTAACCCTCTACAATGAGCAGTTCTTC.

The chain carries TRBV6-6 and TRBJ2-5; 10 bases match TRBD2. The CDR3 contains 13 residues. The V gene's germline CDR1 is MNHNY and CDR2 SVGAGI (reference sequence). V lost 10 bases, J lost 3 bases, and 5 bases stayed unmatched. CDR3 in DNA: TGTGCCATTAAAGCGGGAGGGGAAGAGACCCAGTACTTC. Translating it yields CAIKAGGEETQYF.

The CDR3 DNA reads TGTGCCAGTAACGAGTTTGGGGATAGCAATCAGCCCCAGCATTTT. This sequence encodes CASNEFGDSNQPQHF. The V gene is TRBV28, the J gene TRBJ1-5; D is unresolved. The V gene lost 9 bases and the J gene lost 0 bases, with 15 bases spanning the gap. The germline CDR1 and CDR2 sequences are MDHEN and SYDVKM. The CDR3 covers 15 residues.

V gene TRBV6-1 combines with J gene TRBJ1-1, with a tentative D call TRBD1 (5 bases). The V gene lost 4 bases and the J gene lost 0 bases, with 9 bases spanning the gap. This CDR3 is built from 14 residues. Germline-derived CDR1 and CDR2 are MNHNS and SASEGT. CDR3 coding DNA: TGTGCCAGCAGTGCGGACAATGTGAACACTGAAGCTTTCTTT. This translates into CASSADNVNTEAFF.

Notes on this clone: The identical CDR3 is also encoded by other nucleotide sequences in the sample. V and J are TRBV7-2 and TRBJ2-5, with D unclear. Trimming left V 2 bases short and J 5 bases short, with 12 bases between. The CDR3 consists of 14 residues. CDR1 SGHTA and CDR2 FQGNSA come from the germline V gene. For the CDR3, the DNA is TGTGCCAGCAGCTTATCACGGGCCGGGGAGACCCAGTACTTC. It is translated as CASSLSRAGETQYF. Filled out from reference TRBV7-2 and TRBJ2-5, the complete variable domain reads GAGVSQSPSNKVTEKGKDVELRCDPISGHTALYWYRQSLGQGLEFLIYFQGNSAPDKSGLPSDRFSAERTGGSVSTLTIQRTQQEDSAVYLCASSLSRAGETQYFGPGTRLLVL.

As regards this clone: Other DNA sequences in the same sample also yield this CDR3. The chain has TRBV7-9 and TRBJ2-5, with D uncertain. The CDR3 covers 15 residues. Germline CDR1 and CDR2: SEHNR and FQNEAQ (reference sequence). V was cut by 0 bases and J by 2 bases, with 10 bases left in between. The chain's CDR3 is CASSLALTAQETQYF. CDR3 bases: TGTGCCAGCAGCTTAGCCTTAACAGCTCAAGAGACCCAGTACTTC.

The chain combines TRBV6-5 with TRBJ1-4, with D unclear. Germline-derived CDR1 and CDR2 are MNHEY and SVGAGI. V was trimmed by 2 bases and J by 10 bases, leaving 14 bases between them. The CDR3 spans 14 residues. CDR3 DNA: TGTGCCAGCAGTTACACATCGCTGGGTGGAAAACTGTTTTTT. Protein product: CASSYTSLGGKLFF.

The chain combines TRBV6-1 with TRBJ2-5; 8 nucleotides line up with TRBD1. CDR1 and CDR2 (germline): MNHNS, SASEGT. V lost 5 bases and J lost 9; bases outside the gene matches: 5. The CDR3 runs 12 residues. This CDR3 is CASSSGQAAQYF. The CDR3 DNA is TGTGCCAGCAGTTCGGGACAGGCGGCCCAGTACTTC.

The DNA for the CDR3 is TGTGCCAGCAGCCCCACGGGGTGGAATCAGCCCCAGCATTTT. Its protein product is CASSPTGWNQPQHF. J is TRBJ1-5 and V is TRBV6-5; D is undetermined. Between the trimmed V and J ends, which lost 6 bases and 4 bases, there was a span of 13 bases. Germline V lookup: CDR1 MNHEY, CDR2 SVGAGI. The CDR3 has 14 residues.

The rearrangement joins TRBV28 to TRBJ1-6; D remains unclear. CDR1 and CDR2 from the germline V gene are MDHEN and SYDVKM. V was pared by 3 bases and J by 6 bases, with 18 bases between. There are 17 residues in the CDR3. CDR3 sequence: CASSFSKGSVPNSPLHF. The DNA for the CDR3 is TGTGCCAGCAGTTTTAGTAAAGGGTCGGTCCCTAATTCACCCCTCCACTTT.

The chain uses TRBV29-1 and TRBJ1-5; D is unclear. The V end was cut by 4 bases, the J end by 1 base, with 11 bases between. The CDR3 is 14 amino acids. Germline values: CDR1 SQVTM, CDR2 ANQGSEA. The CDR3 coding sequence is TGCAGCGTTGGCGAGGACGTGAGCAATCAGCCCCAGCATTTT. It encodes CSVGEDVSNQPQHF.

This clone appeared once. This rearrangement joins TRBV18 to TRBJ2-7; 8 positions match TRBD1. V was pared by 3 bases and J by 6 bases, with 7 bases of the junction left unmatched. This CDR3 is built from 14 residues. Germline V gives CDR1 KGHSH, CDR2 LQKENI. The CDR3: CASSPSGQGTEQYF. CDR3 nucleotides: TGTGCCAGCTCACCCTCCGGACAGGGAACCGAGCAGTACTTC.

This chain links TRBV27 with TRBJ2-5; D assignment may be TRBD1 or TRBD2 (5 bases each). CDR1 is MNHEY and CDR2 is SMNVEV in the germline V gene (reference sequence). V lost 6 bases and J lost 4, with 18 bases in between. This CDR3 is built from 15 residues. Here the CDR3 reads CASRGDLGDRETQYF. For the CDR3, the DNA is TGTGCCAGCAGGGGTGATTTGGGGGACCGAGAGACCCAGTACTTC.

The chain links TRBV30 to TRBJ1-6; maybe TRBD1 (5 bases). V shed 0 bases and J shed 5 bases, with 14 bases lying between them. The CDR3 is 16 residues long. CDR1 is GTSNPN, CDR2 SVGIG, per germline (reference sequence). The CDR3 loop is CAWSVRRRTNNSPLHF. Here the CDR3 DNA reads TGTGCCTGGAGTGTACGGCGGAGGACAAATAATTCACCCCTCCACTTT. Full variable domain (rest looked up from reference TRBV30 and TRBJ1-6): SQTIHQWPATLVQPVGSPLSLECTVEGTSNPNLYWYRQAAGRGLQLLFYSVGIGQISSEVPQNLSASRPQDRQFILSSKKLLLSDSGFYLCAWSVRRRTNNSPLHFGNGTRLTVT.

The CDR3 coding sequence is TGTGCCAGCAGCCCAATGGGACTCGCGAACACCGGGGAGCTGTTTTTT. Protein: CASSPMGLANTGELFF. This chain joins TRBV7-2 and TRBJ2-2, with D maybe TRBD2 (6 bases). Trimming took off 5 bases at V and 0 bases at J, with 13 bases between the two ends. The germline gives CDR1 SGHTA, CDR2 FQGNSA. The CDR3 spans 16 residues.

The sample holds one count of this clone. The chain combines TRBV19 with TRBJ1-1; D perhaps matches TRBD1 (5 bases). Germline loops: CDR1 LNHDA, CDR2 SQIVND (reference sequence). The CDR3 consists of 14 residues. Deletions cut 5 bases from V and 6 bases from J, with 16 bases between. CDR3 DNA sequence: TGTGCCAGTAGTCCTCGGGGCCCGGCAGCTGAAGCTTTCTTT. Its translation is CASSPRGPAAEAFF.

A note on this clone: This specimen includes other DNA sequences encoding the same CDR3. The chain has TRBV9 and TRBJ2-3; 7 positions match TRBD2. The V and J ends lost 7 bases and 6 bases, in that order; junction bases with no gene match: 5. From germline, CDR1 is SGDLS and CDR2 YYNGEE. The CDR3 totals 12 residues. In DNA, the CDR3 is TGTGCCAGCTCCGGGGGAGGGGATACGCAGTATTTT. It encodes CASSGGGDTQYF.

The CDR3 DNA follows: TGCGCCAGCAGTCCCGGGACTAGCGGGGGACGACGCACAGATACGCAGTATTTT. As protein: CASSPGTSGGRRTDTQYF. The V gene is TRBV10-1, the J gene TRBJ2-3, with 14 bases identical to TRBD2. The V gene end was trimmed by 5 bases and the J gene end by 1 base; junction bases not matched to a gene: 8. Germline CDR1 WNHNN, CDR2 SYGVQD (reference sequence). The CDR3 extends over 18 amino acids.

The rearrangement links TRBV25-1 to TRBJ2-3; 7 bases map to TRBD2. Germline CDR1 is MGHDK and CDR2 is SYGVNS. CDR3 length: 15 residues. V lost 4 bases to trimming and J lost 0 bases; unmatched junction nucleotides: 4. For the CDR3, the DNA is TGTGCCAGCAGTGGCGGGGGAAGTAGCACAGATACGCAGTATTTT. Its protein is CASSGGGSSTDTQYF.

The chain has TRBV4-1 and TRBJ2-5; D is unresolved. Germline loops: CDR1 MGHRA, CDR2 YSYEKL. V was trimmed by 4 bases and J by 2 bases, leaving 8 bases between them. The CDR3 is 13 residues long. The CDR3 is CASSRSEQETQYF. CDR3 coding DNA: TGCGCCAGCAGCCGGTCCGAGCAAGAGACCCAGTACTTC.

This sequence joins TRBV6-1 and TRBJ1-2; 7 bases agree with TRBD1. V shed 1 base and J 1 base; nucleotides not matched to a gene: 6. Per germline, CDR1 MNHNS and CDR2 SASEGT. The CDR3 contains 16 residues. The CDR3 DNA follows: TGTGCCAGCAGTGAAGGAACAGGGGTCGTTAACTATGGCTACACCTTC. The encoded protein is CASSEGTGVVNYGYTF.